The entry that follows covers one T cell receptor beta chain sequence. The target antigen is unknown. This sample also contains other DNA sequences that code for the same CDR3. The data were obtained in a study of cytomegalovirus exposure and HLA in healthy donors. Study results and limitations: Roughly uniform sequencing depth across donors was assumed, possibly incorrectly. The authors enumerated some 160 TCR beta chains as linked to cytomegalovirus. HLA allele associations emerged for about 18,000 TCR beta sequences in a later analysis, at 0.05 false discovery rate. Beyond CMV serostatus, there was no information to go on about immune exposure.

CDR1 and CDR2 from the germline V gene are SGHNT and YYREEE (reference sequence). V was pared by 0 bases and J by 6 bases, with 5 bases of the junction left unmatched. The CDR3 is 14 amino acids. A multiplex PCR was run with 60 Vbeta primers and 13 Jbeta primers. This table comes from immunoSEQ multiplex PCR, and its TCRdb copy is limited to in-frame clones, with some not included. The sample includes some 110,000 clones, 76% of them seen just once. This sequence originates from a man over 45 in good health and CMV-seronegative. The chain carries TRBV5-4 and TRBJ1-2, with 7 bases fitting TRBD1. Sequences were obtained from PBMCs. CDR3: CASSLAYTGDGYTF. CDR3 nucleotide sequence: TGTGCCAGCAGCTTGGCCTACACAGGGGATGGCTACACCTTC.